The 29 T cell receptor delta chains below all came from one sample that was sequenced in a study of gammadelta T cells in human blood. TCRdb reprocessed the RT-PCR reads through CATT. This table holds 850 to 1,000 delta-chain clones, 20% to 25% found once. Sequences were obtained from Vgamma9Vdelta2 gamma-delta T cells from fetal blood. These receptors originate from a human fetus.

The V and J genes are TRDV2 and TRDJ3; 12 bases line up with TRDD3. Assignment of the J gene here rests on matching the DNA to germline, because TCRdb gives none. This CDR3 comprises 19 residues. The junction had 5 bases not matched to a gene; V was cut back by 3 bases and J by 0 bases. Germline assignment: CDR1 GEAIGNYY and CDR2 EKD. CDR3 loop: CACDLLGDTRSWDTRQMFF. CDR3 in DNA: TGTGCCTGTGACCTACTGGGGGATACCCGCTCCTGGGACACCCGACAGATGTTTTTC.

By share, this clone counts as large (0.1 to 1%). V gene TRDV2 combines with J gene TRDJ3; 10 bases are a match to TRDD3. Trimming cost V 6 bases and J 1 base; bases outside gene matches: 11. The length of the CDR3 is 19 residues. Germline values: CDR1 GEAIGNYY, CDR2 EKD. The chain's CDR3 is CACTTLGGYHSWDTRQMFF. The CDR3 DNA reads TGTGCCTGTACAACCCTTGGGGGATACCATTCCTGGGACACCCGACAGATGTTTTTC.

This clone was detected a few times. A much larger clone lies one base from this, so it may be a read error. The chain has TRDV2 and TRDJ2, with D tentatively TRDD3 (5 bases). The V and J ends lost 1 base and 4 bases respectively, with 9 bases between them. Germline values: CDR1 GEAIGNYY, CDR2 EKD. This CDR3 has 14 amino acids. CDR3 sequence reads: CACDTLVETAQLFF. The CDR3 DNA is TGTGCCTGTGACACACTGGTGGAGACAGCACAACTCTTCTTT.

This clone was seen a few times. With a far larger clone one base away, a read error is the likely cause. The V call is TRDV2, the J call TRDJ3; D possibly corresponds to TRDD3 (6 bases). Germline loops: CDR1 GEAIGNYY, CDR2 EKD. Deletions cut 0 bases from V and 1 base from J, with 9 bases between. The CDR3 extends over 17 amino acids. CDR3 residues: CACDTWGLSWDTRQMFF. CDR3 nucleotide sequence: TGTGCCTGTGACACCTGGGGGTTATCCTGGGACACCCGACAGATGTTTTTC.

Comments on this clone: A read error is likely here: a far larger clone is one base away. This rearrangement joins TRDV2 to TRDJ1, with 12 bases that match TRDD3. TCRdb offers no J gene call, so here the DNA was matched to germline to obtain one. Looked up from germline, CDR1 is GEAIGNYY and CDR2 is EKD. This CDR3 has 14 residues. The CDR3: CACDILGDTVKLIF. The CDR3 nucleotides are TGTGCCTGTGACATACTGGGGGATACCGTTAAACTCATCTTT.

In its sample, this clone is large (0.1 to 1%). V gene TRDV2 combines with J gene TRDJ3, with a possible D match to TRDD3 (6 bases). The CDR3 consists of 22 residues. Germline loops: CDR1 GEAIGNYY, CDR2 EKD. Trimming left V 1 base short and J 0 bases short, with 24 bases between. The DNA for the CDR3 is TGTGCCTGTGACACATTGGGGGGCCCCCCTGCTGCCCTCTCCTGGGACACCCGACAGATGTTTTTC. Its translation is CACDTLGGPPAALSWDTRQMFF.

By sample share, this clone is medium-sized. The chain joins TRDV2 to TRDJ3, with TRDD3 identical over 11 bases. The J gene is absent in TCRdb and was assigned here via DNA matching to germline. Unmatched junction bases numbered 3, after V lost 0 bases and J lost 0 bases. This CDR3 is built from 19 residues. The germline gives CDR1 GEAIGNYY, CDR2 EKD. CDR3 nucleotides: TGTGCCTGTGACACCGGTACTGGGGGATACTCCTGGGACACCCGACAGATGTTTTTC. This codes for CACDTGTGGYSWDTRQMFF.

This clone came up a few times. This likely stems from a read error, as it lies one base from a far larger clone. The V and J genes are TRDV2 and TRDJ1, with 8 bases matching TRDD3. The length of the CDR3 is 12 residues. Germline CDR1 GEAIGNYY, CDR2 EKD. In DNA form, the CDR3 reads TGTGCCTGTGGGGGATACACCGATAAACGCATCTTT. This sequence encodes CACGGYTDKRIF.

The chain couples TRDV2 to TRDJ2, with 10 bases aligning to TRDD3. With V trimmed by 3 bases and J by 0 bases, 0 bases remained unmatched. The CDR3 loop spans 15 amino acids. Per the germline V gene, CDR1 is GEAIGNYY and CDR2 is EKD. The CDR3, as DNA: TGTGCCTGTGACTGGGGGATACCTTTGACAGCACAACTCTTCTTT. Encoded protein: CACDWGIPLTAQLFF.

About this clone: A read error likely explains this, since a far larger clone differs by one base. This sequence joins TRDV2 and TRDJ3, with 11 bases fitting TRDD3. TCRdb carries no J gene annotation; the J gene was assigned here by matching the DNA with germline. Per germline, CDR1 GEAIGNYY and CDR2 EKD. The CDR3 spans 18 residues. The CDR3 is CACDILGDSSRDTRQMFF. The CDR3 coding sequence is TGTGCCTGTGACATACTGGGGGATAGCTCCCGGGACACCCGACAGATGTTTTTC.

Details on this clone: This clone may be a read error of a much larger clone one base away. The rearrangement uses TRDV2 and TRDJ3; 12 bases fit TRDD3. The CDR3 extends over 17 amino acids. Germline CDR1 reads GEAIGNYY; CDR2 reads EKD. The CDR3, as DNA: TGTTCCTGTGACACTGGGGGATACACCTGGGACACCCGACAGATGTTTTTC. Its protein is CSCDTGGYTWDTRQMFF.

This clone is labeled medium-sized (0.01 to 0.1%). The same CDR3 is also encoded by other DNA sequences in this sample. V is TRDV2 and J is TRDJ3, with D perhaps TRDD3 (6 bases). Germline V CDR1 and CDR2: GEAIGNYY, EKD. V lost 0 bases, J lost 0 bases, and 11 bases lay in between. The length of the CDR3 is 18 residues. The CDR3 DNA reads TGTGCCTGTGACACCGTACTGGGTACCTCCTGGGACACCCGACAGATGTTTTTC. Translating it yields CACDTVLGTSWDTRQMFF.

In its sample, this clone is medium-sized. The J gene is TRDJ2, the V gene TRDV2; TRDD3 matches 13 bases. The CDR3 spans 17 residues. Germline V CDR1 and CDR2: GEAIGNYY, EKD. V was clipped by 3 bases and J by 0 bases; unmatched bases: 3. This CDR3 is CACDVLGDTALTAQLFF. The CDR3 DNA sequence: TGTGCCTGTGACGTACTGGGGGATACGGCTTTGACAGCACAACTCTTCTTT.

A note on this clone: This sequence is one base from a far larger clone and is likely a read error. The chain has TRDV2 and TRDJ3, with no clear D. The J gene, not given by TCRdb, was assigned here from a germline match of the nucleotide sequence. Germline V gene lookup returns CDR1 GEAIGNYY and CDR2 EKD. The CDR3 extends over 13 amino acids. The CDR3 coding sequence is TGTGCCCGTGACACCTGGGACACCCGACAGATGTTTTTC. Translation gives CARDTWDTRQMFF.

In its sample, this clone ranks as medium-sized. V is TRDV2 and J is TRDJ3, with 8 bases aligning to TRDD3. J gave up 0 bases and V 3 bases, and 12 bases lay outside the gene matches. The CDR3 contains 20 residues. The germline gives CDR1 GEAIGNYY, CDR2 EKD. DNA for the CDR3: TGTGCCTGTGACCCCTTACTGGGGGTCAAAAGCTCCTGGGACACCCGACAGATGTTTTTC. It encodes CACDPLLGVKSSWDTRQMFF.

This clone was detected only once. Since a far larger clone is one base different, this is likely a read error. The chain links TRDV2 to TRDJ3; D is undetermined. No J segment appears in TCRdb, so it was assigned here by matching the sequence to germline. CDR3 length: 13 residues. Germline lookup yields CDR1 GEAIGNYY and CDR2 EKD. This chain's CDR3 is CACDTWDTRQMFF. Written as DNA, the CDR3 is TGTGCCTGTGACACCTGGGACACACGACAGATGTTTTTC.

Comment on this clone: A much larger clone lies a single base off, so this may be a read error. This rearrangement joins TRDV2 to TRDJ3; 13 bases match TRDD3. The J gene, left out of TCRdb, was set here by checking the DNA against germline. The CDR3 has 19 residues. V dropped 3 bases and J dropped 1; count of bases not matched to a gene: 5. Germline V lookup: CDR1 GEAIGNYY, CDR2 EKD. Here the CDR3 DNA reads TGTGCCTGTGACTACTGGGGGATACGGAGTTCCTGGGACACCCGACAGATGTTTTTC. Translated: CACDYWGIRSSWDTRQMFF.

By frequency in the sample, this clone is large (0.1 to 1%). The J gene is TRDJ3, the V gene TRDV2; 11 bases line up with TRDD3. Trimming removed 2 bases from V and 0 bases from J; junction bases left unmatched: 2. Germline-derived CDR1 and CDR2 are GEAIGNYY and EKD. The length of the CDR3 is 18 residues. The CDR3 DNA reads TGTGCCTGTGACATACTGGGGGATAGCTCCTGGGACACCCGACAGATGTTTTTC. It codes for CACDILGDSSWDTRQMFF.

This clone is large in the sample. V usage is TRDV2 and J usage is TRDJ2; 10 bases line up with TRDD3. Germline V CDR1 and CDR2: GEAIGNYY, EKD. The CDR3 is made up of 22 amino acids. The trim removed 0 bases at V and 1 base at J, leaving 19 bases unmatched. The CDR3 loop is CACDTLSLGGGYADYLTAQLFF. CDR3 DNA: TGTGCCTGTGACACCCTTAGTTTAGGAGGGGGATACGCGGACTATTTGACAGCACAACTCTTCTTT.

In its sample, this clone is large. In the same sample, other DNA sequences code for this CDR3. This sequence joins TRDV2 and TRDJ2, with 11 bases aligning to TRDD3. CDR3 size: 16 residues. Trimming removed 1 base from V and 0 bases from J; junction bases left unmatched: 0. CDR1 and CDR2 (germline): GEAIGNYY, EKD. CDR3 loop: CACDTLGDTLTAQLFF. The CDR3 region has the DNA TGTGCCTGTGACACACTGGGGGATACTTTGACAGCACAACTCTTCTTT.

Note on this clone: A much more abundant neighbour one base away suggests this may be a read error. V and J are TRDV2 and TRDJ3; D unclear. TCRdb does not report a J gene; here it was assigned by matching the DNA to germline references. V was pared by 2 bases and J by 2 bases, with 9 bases between. The CDR3 runs to 16 residues. Germline V CDR1 and CDR2: GEAIGNYY, EKD. The CDR3 DNA sequence: TGTGCCTGTGACATACTGTGGGCCTGGGACACCCGACAGATGTTTTTC. It codes for CACDILWAWDTRQMFF.

On this clone itself: A read error may explain this, as a much larger clone is one base away. The chain carries TRDV2 and TRDJ2, with 11 bases lining up with TRDD3. The CDR3 contains 19 residues. Germline V gene sequence: CDR1 GEAIGNYY, CDR2 EKD. The ends lost 3 bases at V and 4 bases at J; junction bases unmatched: 15. CDR3 DNA: TGTGCCTGTGACCCCTTACTGGGGGATATGAAACGGGGGACAGCACAACTCTTCTTT. Protein: CACDPLLGDMKRGTAQLFF.

Worth noting for this clone: This sequence is one base from a far larger clone and is likely a read error. This rearrangement joins TRDV2 to TRDJ2; TRDD3 aligns across 13 bases. The J gene comes from matching the DNA to germline here; TCRdb lacks it. Germline V CDR1 and CDR2: GEAIGNYY, EKD. The CDR3 length is 15 residues. CDR3 region: CACDLLGDTPARLFF. The CDR3 DNA sequence: TGTGCCTGTGACCTACTGGGGGATACGCCAGCACGACTCTTCTTT.

About this clone itself: A far larger clone is only one base removed, so a read error is likely. The chain combines TRDV2 with TRDJ3, with TRDD3 matching 8 bases. This CDR3 is 17 amino acids long. Germline CDR1 and CDR2: GEAIGNYY and EKD. The V gene end was trimmed by 3 bases and the J gene end by 0 bases; junction bases not matched to a gene: 3. The CDR3 nucleotides are TGTGCCTGTGACTACTGGGGGGGCTCCTGGGACACCCGACAGATGTTTTTC. It encodes CACDYWGGSWDTRQMFF.

The sample holds a few counts of this clone. This chain joins TRDV2 and TRDJ2, with 13 bases lining up with TRDD3. TCRdb supplies no J gene; here it was assigned by aligning the nucleotide sequence to germline. The CDR3 totals 18 residues. V dropped 3 bases and J dropped 0; count of bases not matched to a gene: 6. The germline V gene has CDR1 GEAIGNYY and CDR2 EKD. CDR3 in amino acids: CACDVLGDTGSLTAQLFF. Written as DNA, the CDR3 is TGTGCCTGTGACGTACTGGGGGATACGGGGTCTTTGACAGCACAACTCTTCTTT.

This clone counts as large. The chain has TRDV2 and TRDJ2, with TRDD3 identical over 12 bases. The V gene end was trimmed by 3 bases and the J gene end by 1 base; junction bases not matched to a gene: 5. The CDR3 runs to 17 residues. Germline V gene data show CDR1 as GEAIGNYY and CDR2 as EKD. CDR3 loop: CACDLLGDTFLTAQLFF. The CDR3 DNA reads TGTGCCTGTGACCTACTGGGGGATACTTTTTTGACAGCACAACTCTTCTTT.

By share of the sample, this clone is medium-sized. The rearrangement links TRDV2 to TRDJ3; 8 bases align to TRDD3. The germline V gene has CDR1 GEAIGNYY and CDR2 EKD. The junction had 9 bases not matched to a gene; V was cut back by 3 bases and J by 0 bases. The CDR3 has 19 amino acids. The CDR3 region is CACDVLGVSRSWDTRQMFF. The CDR3 nucleotides are TGTGCCTGTGACGTACTGGGGGTCTCACGCTCCTGGGACACCCGACAGATGTTTTTC.

A note on this clone: One base separates it from a far larger clone, so it is likely a read error. The chain has TRDV2 and TRDJ3; D is uncertain. Because TCRdb records no J gene, it was assigned here through a match of the DNA to germline. The germline V gene has CDR1 GEAIGNYY and CDR2 EKD. The length of the CDR3 is 15 residues. The V end lost 1 base, the J end lost 0 bases, and 3 bases lay between the germline ends. The DNA of the CDR3 is TGTGCCTGTGACACGAACTCCTGGGACACCCGACAGATGTTTTTC. Translated, it gives CACDTNSWDTRQMFF.

This clone counts as large. J is TRDJ1 and V is TRDV2; D is unresolved. The V end was cut by 5 bases, the J end by 1 base, with 4 bases between. In germline, CDR1 is GEAIGNYY, CDR2 EKD. The CDR3 totals 11 residues. The DNA for the CDR3 is TGTGCCTGTGTGGCCACCGATAAACTCATCTTT. Encoded protein: CACVATDKLIF.